A single sample gave rise to the 10 T cell receptor beta chains below, sequenced in a study of blood T cell repertoires in COVID-19. Assay: immunoSEQ multiplex PCR; the TCRdb copy retains only in-frame clones and omits some. The table lists 200,000 to 300,000 clones, 70% to 90% of them singletons. The sequencing input was peripheral blood. These receptors originate from a man aged 60 to 69 with acute or convalescent COVID-19.

The chain couples TRBV3-1 (or the pseudogene TRBV3-2) to TRBJ1-1; D is unclear. V was clipped by 3 bases and J by 5 bases, with 10 bases between them. CDR1 and CDR2 (germline): LGHDT, YNNKEL (reference sequence). This CDR3 is built from 13 residues. CDR3 DNA: TGTGCCAGCAGCCACCTAGGGAGGACTGAAGCTTTCTTT. Amino acid sequence: CASSHLGRTEAFF.

The chain is built from TRBV7-2 and TRBJ1-3; D is unclear. The CDR3 runs 16 residues. From germline, CDR1 is SGHTA and CDR2 FQGNSA. V lost 5 bases and J lost 4, with 18 bases in between. The CDR3 loop reads CASSPSWGRAGNTIYF. For the CDR3, the DNA is TGTGCCAGCAGCCCTAGCTGGGGTCGGGCGGGAAACACCATATATTTT. The full variable domain, rest sourced from reference TRBV7-2 and TRBJ1-3, is GAGVSQSPSNKVTEKGKDVELRCDPISGHTALYWYRQSLGQGLEFLIYFQGNSAPDKSGLPSDRFSAERTGGSVSTLTIQRTQQEDSAVYLCASSPSWGRAGNTIYFGEGSWLTVV.

This chain joins TRBV28 and TRBJ1-3; 8 bases match TRBD1. V trimming: 2 bases; J trimming: 0 bases; junction bases outside the gene matches: 18. The V gene's germline CDR1 is MDHEN and CDR2 SYDVKM. The CDR3 length is 21 residues. The CDR3 DNA reads TGTGCCAGCAGTTTAAGTGGGTATGACAGGGGTATTATAAGCTCTGGAAACACCATATATTTT. Protein product: CASSLSGYDRGIISSGNTIYF.

The rearrangement uses TRBV15 and TRBJ2-5; TRBD2 might be the D (5 bases). The CDR3 consists of 14 residues. V lost 5 bases and J 2 bases, leaving 12 bases between the germline ends. Germline assignment: CDR1 LNHNV and CDR2 YYDKDF (reference sequence). Here the CDR3 reads CATSRGGRQETQYF. The CDR3 DNA follows: TGTGCCACCAGCCGAGGAGGTAGACAAGAGACCCAGTACTTC.

The chain combines TRBV5-1 with TRBJ2-5, with 9 bases identical to TRBD2. CDR3 size: 15 residues. Germline CDR1 SGHRS, CDR2 YFSETQ. Losses at the gene ends were 0 bases for V and 6 bases for J; bases not matched to a gene: 6. DNA of the CDR3: TGCGCCAGCAGCTTGGGGACTAGCGCGAGCCAGACCCAGTACTTC. Translating gives CASSLGTSASQTQYF.

This clone was counted between two and nine times. CDR3 coding DNA: TGCAGCGCCGAAGTAGCGGGAGTCTTTTTTTCCTACAATGAGCAGTTCTTC. This encodes CSAEVAGVFFSYNEQFF. The chain joins TRBV29-1 to TRBJ2-1; TRBD2 aligns across 9 bases. Germline CDR1 and CDR2: SQVTM and ANQGSEA. The CDR3 has 17 residues. Unmatched junction bases numbered 14, after V lost 7 bases and J lost 1 base.

The sample holds one count of this clone. This sequence joins TRBV5-4 and TRBJ1-2; D gene unclear. Deletions cut 5 bases from V and 1 base from J, with 15 bases between. Germline-derived CDR1 and CDR2 are SGHNT and YYREEE (reference sequence). This CDR3 region has 15 residues. CDR3 in amino acids: CASSRRSGDNYGYTF. CDR3 sequence (DNA): TGTGCCAGCAGTCGACGTTCCGGGGATAACTATGGCTACACCTTC.

The V gene is TRBV24-1, the J gene TRBJ2-1; 13 bases fit TRBD2. Trimming at V came to 1 base and at J to 1 base, leaving 3 bases not matched to a gene. This CDR3 is built from 18 residues. The germline V gene encodes CDR1 KGHDR and CDR2 SFDVKD. The CDR3 loop is CATSDFGLAGVSYNEQFF. CDR3 nucleotides: TGTGCCACCAGTGATTTCGGACTAGCGGGAGTTTCCTACAATGAGCAGTTCTTC.

This rearrangement joins TRBV27 to TRBJ2-1, with unresolved D. The CDR3 consists of 13 residues. In germline, CDR1 is MNHEY, CDR2 SMNVEV (reference sequence). The ends were cut back, 4 bases at V and 12 bases at J, with 16 bases in the middle. The CDR3 DNA sequence: TGTGCCAGCAGTTCTCCCCCGCCCTACAGGCAGTTCTTC. Its protein product is CASSSPPPYRQFF.

This rearrangement joins TRBV24-1 to TRBJ2-3; TRBD2 aligns across 8 bases. The CDR3 spans 16 residues. After removal of 2 bases from V and 3 bases from J, the junction contained 6 bases not matched to a gene. Germline V gene sequence: CDR1 KGHDR, CDR2 SFDVKD. CDR3 protein: CATSDYSREGTDTQYF. The CDR3 DNA follows: TGTGCCACCAGTGATTACAGTCGGGAGGGGACAGATACGCAGTATTTT.